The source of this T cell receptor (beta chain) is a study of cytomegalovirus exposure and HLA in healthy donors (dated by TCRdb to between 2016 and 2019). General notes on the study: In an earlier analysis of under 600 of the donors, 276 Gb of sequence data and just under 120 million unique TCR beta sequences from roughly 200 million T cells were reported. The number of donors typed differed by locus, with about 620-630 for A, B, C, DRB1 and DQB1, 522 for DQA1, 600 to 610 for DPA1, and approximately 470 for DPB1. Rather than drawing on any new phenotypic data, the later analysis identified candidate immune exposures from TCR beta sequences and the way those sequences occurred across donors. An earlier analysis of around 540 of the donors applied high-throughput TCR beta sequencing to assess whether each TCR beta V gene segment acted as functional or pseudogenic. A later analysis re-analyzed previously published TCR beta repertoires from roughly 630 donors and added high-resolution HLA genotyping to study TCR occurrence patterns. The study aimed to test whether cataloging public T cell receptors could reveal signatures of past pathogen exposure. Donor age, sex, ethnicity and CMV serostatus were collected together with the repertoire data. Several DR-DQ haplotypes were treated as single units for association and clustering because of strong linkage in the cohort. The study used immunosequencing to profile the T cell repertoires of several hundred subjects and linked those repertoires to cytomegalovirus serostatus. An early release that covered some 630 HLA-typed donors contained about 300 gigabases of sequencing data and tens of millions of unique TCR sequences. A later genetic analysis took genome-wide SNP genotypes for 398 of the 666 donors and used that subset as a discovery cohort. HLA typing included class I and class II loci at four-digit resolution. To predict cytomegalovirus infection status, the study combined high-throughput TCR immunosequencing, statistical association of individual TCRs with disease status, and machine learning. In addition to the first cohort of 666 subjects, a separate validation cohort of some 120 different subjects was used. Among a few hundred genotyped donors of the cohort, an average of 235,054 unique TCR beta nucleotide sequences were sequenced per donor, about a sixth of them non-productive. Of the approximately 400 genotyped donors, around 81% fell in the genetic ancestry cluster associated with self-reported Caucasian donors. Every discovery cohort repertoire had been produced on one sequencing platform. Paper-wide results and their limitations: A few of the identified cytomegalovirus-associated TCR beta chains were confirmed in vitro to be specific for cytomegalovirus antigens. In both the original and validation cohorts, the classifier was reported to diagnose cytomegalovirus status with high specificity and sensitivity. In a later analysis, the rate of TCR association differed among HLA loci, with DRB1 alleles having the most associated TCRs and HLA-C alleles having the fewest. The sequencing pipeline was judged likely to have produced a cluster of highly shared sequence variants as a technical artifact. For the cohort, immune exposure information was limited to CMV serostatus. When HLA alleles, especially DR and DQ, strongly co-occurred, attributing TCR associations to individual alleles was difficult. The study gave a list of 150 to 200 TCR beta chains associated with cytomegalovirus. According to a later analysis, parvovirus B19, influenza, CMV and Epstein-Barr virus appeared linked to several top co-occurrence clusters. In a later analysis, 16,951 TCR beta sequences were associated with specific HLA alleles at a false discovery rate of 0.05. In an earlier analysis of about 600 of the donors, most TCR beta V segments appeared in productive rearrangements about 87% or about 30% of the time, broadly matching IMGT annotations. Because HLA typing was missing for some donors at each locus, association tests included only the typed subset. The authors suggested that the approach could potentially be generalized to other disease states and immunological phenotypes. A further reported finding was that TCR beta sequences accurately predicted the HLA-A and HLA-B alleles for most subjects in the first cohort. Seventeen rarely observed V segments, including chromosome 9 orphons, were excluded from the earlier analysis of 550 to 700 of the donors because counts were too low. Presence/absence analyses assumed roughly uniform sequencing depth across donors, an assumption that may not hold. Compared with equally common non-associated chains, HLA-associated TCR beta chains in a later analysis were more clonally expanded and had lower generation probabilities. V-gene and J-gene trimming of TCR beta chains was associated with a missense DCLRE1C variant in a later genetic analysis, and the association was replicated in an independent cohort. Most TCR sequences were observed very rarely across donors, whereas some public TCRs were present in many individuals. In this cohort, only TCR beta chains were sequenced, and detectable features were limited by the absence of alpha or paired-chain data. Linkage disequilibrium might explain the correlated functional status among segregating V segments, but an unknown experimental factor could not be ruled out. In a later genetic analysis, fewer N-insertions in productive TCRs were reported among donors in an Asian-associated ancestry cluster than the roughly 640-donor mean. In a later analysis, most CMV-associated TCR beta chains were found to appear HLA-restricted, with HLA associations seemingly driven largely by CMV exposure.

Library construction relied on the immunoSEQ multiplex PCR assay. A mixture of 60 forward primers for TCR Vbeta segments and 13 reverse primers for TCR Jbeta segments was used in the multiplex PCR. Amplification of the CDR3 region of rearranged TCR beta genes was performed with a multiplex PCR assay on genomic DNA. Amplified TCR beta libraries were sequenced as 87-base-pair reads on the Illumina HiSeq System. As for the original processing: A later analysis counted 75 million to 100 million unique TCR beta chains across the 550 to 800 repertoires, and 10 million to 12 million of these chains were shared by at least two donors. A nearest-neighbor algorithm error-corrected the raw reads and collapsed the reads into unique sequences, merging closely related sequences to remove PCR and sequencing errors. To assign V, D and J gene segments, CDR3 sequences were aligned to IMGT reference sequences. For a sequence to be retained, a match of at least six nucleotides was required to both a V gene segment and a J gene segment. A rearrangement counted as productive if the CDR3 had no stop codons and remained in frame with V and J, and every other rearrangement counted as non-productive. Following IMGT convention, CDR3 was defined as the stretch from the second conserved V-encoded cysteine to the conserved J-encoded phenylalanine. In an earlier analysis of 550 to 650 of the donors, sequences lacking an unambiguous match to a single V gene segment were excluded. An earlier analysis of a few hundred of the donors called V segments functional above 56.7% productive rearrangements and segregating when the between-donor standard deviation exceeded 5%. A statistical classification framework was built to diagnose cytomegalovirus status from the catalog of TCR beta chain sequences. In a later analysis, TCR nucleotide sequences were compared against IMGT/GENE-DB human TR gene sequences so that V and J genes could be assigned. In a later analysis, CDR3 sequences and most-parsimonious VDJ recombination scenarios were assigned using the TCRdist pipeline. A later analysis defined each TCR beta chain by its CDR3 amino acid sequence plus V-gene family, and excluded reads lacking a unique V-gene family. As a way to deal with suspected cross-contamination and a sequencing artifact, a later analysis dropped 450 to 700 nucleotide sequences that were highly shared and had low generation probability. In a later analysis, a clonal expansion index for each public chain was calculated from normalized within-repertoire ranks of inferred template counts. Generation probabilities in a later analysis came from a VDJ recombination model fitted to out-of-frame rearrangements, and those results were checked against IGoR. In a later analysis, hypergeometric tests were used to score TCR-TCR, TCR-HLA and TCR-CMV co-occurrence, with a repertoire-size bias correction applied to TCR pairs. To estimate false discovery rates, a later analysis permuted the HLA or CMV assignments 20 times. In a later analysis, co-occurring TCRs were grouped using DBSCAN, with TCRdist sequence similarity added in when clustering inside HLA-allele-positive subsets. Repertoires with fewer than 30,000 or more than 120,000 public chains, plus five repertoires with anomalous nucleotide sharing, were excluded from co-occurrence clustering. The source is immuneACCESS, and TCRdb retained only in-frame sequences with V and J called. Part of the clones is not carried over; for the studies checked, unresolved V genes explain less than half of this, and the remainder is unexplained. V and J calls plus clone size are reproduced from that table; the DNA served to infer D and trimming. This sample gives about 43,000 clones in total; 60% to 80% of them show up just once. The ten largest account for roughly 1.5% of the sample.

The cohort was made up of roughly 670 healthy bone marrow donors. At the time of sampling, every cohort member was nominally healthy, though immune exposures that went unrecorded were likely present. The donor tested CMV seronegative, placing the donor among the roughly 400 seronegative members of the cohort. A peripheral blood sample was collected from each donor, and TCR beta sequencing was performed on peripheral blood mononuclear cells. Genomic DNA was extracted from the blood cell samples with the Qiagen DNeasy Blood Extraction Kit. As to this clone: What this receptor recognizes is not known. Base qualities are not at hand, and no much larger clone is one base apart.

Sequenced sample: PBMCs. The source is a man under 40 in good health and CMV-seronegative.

The CDR3 in this case is CASSILAGGTYNEQFF. The DNA is TGTGCCAGTAGTATTCTGGCGGGAGGAACCTACAATGAGCAGTTCTTC. The rearrangement combines TRBV19 with TRBJ2-1; 8 bases in between match TRBD2. The V end gives up 3 bases and the J end 2 bases, leaving 6 bases in the junction not matched to a gene. From the germline V gene (reference sequence), CDR1 is LNHDA and CDR2 is SQIVND. Spanning cysteine to phenylalanine, the CDR3 consists of 16 amino acids. The entry retains the CDR3 DNA only, 48 bases that are in frame from base 1.